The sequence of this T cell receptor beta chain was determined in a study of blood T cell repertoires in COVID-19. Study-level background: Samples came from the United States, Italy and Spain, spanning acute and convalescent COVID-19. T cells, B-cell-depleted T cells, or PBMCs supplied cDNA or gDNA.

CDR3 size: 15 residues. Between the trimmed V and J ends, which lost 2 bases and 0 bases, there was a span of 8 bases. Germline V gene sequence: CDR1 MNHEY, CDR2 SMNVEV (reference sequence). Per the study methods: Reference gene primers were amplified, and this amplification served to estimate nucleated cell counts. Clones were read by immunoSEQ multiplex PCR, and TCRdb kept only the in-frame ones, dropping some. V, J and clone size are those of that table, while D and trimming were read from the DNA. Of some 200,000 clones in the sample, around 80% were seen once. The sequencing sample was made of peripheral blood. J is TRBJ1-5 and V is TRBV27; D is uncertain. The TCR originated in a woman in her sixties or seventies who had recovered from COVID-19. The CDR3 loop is CASSLNRDSNQPQHF. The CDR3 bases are TGTGCCAGCAGTTTAAACCGAGATAGCAATCAGCCCCAGCATTTT.